The 3 T cell receptor beta chains below were found in one sample sequenced in a study of blood T cell repertoires in COVID-19. Data came from immunoSEQ multiplex PCR; TCRdb stores just in-frame clones and leaves some out. The table has approximately 120,000 clones, around 82% seen once; the top ten hold under 7%. The sequenced material came from peripheral blood. All receptors come from a woman between 50 and 59 years old with acute or convalescent COVID-19.

The chain couples TRBV6-5 to TRBJ1-1; no clear D. CDR1 MNHEY and CDR2 SVGAGI come from the germline V gene. The CDR3 has 12 amino acids. Trimming cost V 5 bases and J 0 bases, with 4 bases left between them. This CDR3 is CASSTVNTEAFF. In nucleotides, the CDR3 is TGTGCCAGCAGTACGGTGAACACTGAAGCTTTCTTT.

The chain employs TRBV12-3 or TRBV12-4 and TRBJ1-5; D is unresolved. The CDR3 totals 13 residues. Trimming pared 6 bases from V and 0 bases from J, leaving 6 bases between. As DNA, the CDR3 is TGTGCCAGCAGCTATGATAGCAATCAGCCCCAGCATTTT. Encoded protein: CASSYDSNQPQHF.

In this sample, this clone turned up once. The chain is built from TRBV5-8 and TRBJ1-5; 9 nucleotides align to TRBD1. Trimming cost V 0 bases and J 5 bases; bases outside gene matches: 6. There are 16 residues in the CDR3. CDR1 is SGHTS and CDR2 is YDEGEE in the germline V gene. DNA of the CDR3: TGTGCCAGCAGCTTGGCGGACAGGGGTCGAGATCAGCCCCAGCATTTT. Translated, it gives CASSLADRGRDQPQHF.